Shown below are 30 T cell receptor beta chains from a single sample sequenced in a study of beta chain features in type 1 diabetes. Every bit of the isolated RNA underwent reverse transcription, so sequencing read expressed TCRB transcripts. Sequenced by immunoSEQ multiplex PCR; TCRdb stores in-frame clones only, minus some. The table has roughly 450,000 clones, more than 11% seen once; the top ten hold around 0.035%. What was sequenced was naive CD4+ T cells from blood. These receptors all come from a man aged 25-45 years in good health.

The V and J genes are TRBV5-1 and TRBJ2-1; possibly TRBD1 for D (6 bases). This CDR3 is built from 15 residues. The germline V gene has CDR1 SGHRS and CDR2 YFSETQ. The V and J ends lost 1 base and 6 bases respectively, with 14 bases between them. DNA of the CDR3: TGCGCCAGCAGCTTGATGGACAGAGATCCCAATGAGCAGTTCTTC. Amino acids: CASSLMDRDPNEQFF.

This clone was detected only a few times. The V gene is TRBV4-1, the J gene TRBJ2-1; a possible D gene is TRBD1 (6 bases). This CDR3 has 12 amino acids. Trimming took off 1 base at V and 15 bases at J, with 13 bases between the two ends. CDR1 MGHRA and CDR2 YSYEKL come from the germline V gene. The CDR3 sequence is CASSQGRGVRFF. The CDR3 DNA is TGCGCCAGCAGCCAAGGCAGGGGAGTCCGGTTCTTC.

This clone came up a few times. V usage is TRBV6-1 and J usage is TRBJ2-7; D gene unclear. The CDR3 is 13 amino acids. Germline lookup yields CDR1 MNHNS and CDR2 SASEGT. Trimming left V 4 bases short and J 2 bases short, with 9 bases between. The CDR3: CASSGLITYEQYV. The CDR3 DNA reads TGTGCCAGCAGTGGGCTCATAACCTACGAGCAGTACGTC.

The chain employs TRBV5-1 and TRBJ2-7; either TRBD1 or TRBD2 may fit D (5 bases each). There are 13 residues in the CDR3. CDR1 and CDR2 (germline): SGHRS, YFSETQ. V dropped 0 bases and J dropped 4 bases, with 8 bases sitting between them. CDR3 coding DNA: TGCGCCAGCAGCTTGGGGGACCGGTACGAGCAGTACTTC. It translates to CASSLGDRYEQYF.

The chain couples TRBV5-1 to TRBJ1-1, with 7 bases lining up with TRBD1. This CDR3 is built from 16 residues. Germline CDR1 reads SGHRS; CDR2 reads YFSETQ. Trimming took 1 base from V and 0 from J; bases not matched to a gene: 6. CDR3: CASSLNQQGMNTEAFF. In DNA form, the CDR3 reads TGCGCCAGCAGCTTGAATCAACAGGGGATGAACACTGAAGCTTTCTTT.

A few counts support this clone. The V call is TRBV5-6, the J call TRBJ2-5, with no clear D. From germline, CDR1 is SGHDT and CDR2 YYEEEE. V lost 5 bases to trimming and J lost 5 bases, with 10 bases between them. The CDR3 has 12 amino acids. The CDR3 bases are TGTGCCAGCAGGGTGGGGATGGAGACCCAGTACTTC. It translates to CASRVGMETQYF.

This clone was counted once. At the DNA level, this CDR3 is encoded by other sequences in the same sample as well. This chain links TRBV5-1 with TRBJ2-3, with D unresolved. Trimming took off 4 bases at V and 0 bases at J, with 12 bases between the two ends. This CDR3 has 15 residues. Germline values: CDR1 SGHRS, CDR2 YFSETQ. The CDR3 DNA is TGCGCCAGCAGCCTAACCTCTGGTAGCACAGATACGCAGTATTTT. Protein product: CASSLTSGSTDTQYF.

The chain joins TRBV7-9 to TRBJ1-1; the D gene is possibly TRBD1 (5 bases). The CDR3 spans 14 residues. In germline, CDR1 is SEHNR, CDR2 FQNEAQ (reference sequence). Trimming left V 5 bases short and J 0 bases short, with 10 bases between. CDR3 in amino acids: CASSLRALNTEAFF. The DNA of the CDR3 is TGTGCCAGCAGCCTCAGGGCCCTGAACACTGAAGCTTTCTTT.

The rearrangement joins TRBV21-1 to TRBJ2-1; the DNA was not used to check the table's D call, TRBD2. TRBV21-1 is labeled a pseudogene. This CDR3 contains 18 residues. CDR3 sequence: CASSKDGSRLAFYNEQFF. CDR3 DNA: TGTGCCAGCAGCAAAGACGGCAGCCGGCTAGCCTTCTACAATGAGCAGTTCTTC.

The V call is TRBV7-3, the J call TRBJ2-5; 7 nucleotides align to TRBD1. In germline, CDR1 is SGHTA, CDR2 FQGTGA. V dropped 5 bases and J dropped 5; count of bases not matched to a gene: 2. This CDR3 is 12 amino acids long. Here the CDR3 DNA reads TGTGCCAGCAGCCAAGGGGGCGAGACCCAGTACTTC. Its protein is CASSQGGETQYF. The whole variable domain, filled in from reference TRBV7-3 and TRBJ2-5, reads GAGVSQTPSNKVTEKGKYVELRCDPISGHTALYWYRQSLGQGPEFLIYFQGTGAADDSGLPNDRFFAVRPEGSVSTLKIQRTERGDSAVYLCASSQGGETQYFGPGTRLLVL.

This clone was seen a few times. The chain links TRBV18 to TRBJ1-4; D unclear. The CDR3 loop spans 13 amino acids. V was cut by 4 bases and J by 16 bases, with 19 bases left in between. Germline-derived CDR1 and CDR2 are KGHSH and LQKENI. CDR3 residues: CASSLSGGSWRFF. Written as DNA, the CDR3 is TGTGCCAGCTCACTCTCTGGCGGAAGTTGGAGGTTTTTT.

The chain employs TRBV7-2 and TRBJ2-7, with 10 bases matching TRBD2. After removal of 3 bases from V and 4 bases from J, the junction contained 9 bases not matched to a gene. Germline-derived CDR1 and CDR2 are SGHTA and FQGNSA. CDR3 length: 16 amino acids. The CDR3 coding sequence is TGTGCCAGCAGCTTGGCTAGCGGGAGTCCCCAGTACGAGCAGTACGTC. Translation gives CASSLASGSPQYEQYV.

This clone came up a few times. The chain is built from TRBV5-1 and TRBJ2-3; 8 bases line up with TRBD2. The germline V gene has CDR1 SGHRS and CDR2 YFSETQ. Losses at the gene ends were 4 bases for V and 2 bases for J; bases not matched to a gene: 3. The CDR3 extends over 14 amino acids. The CDR3 sequence is CASSEGLATDTQYF. In DNA form, the CDR3 reads TGCGCCAGCAGCGAAGGACTAGCCACAGATACGCAGTATTTT.

The table lists this clone with a few counts. V is TRBV6-1 and J is TRBJ2-3; 11 positions agree with TRBD2. The CDR3 has 14 amino acids. After removal of 5 bases from V and 7 bases from J, the junction contained 5 bases not matched to a gene. CDR1 is MNHNS and CDR2 is SASEGT in the germline V gene. CDR3: CASSLGLAAYTQYF. Here the CDR3 DNA reads TGTGCCAGCAGTCTGGGACTAGCGGCATATACGCAGTATTTT.

This clone has more than one count but fewer than ten. Within the sample, other DNA sequences also encode this same CDR3. The genes are TRBV7-2 and TRBJ2-3, with TRBD2 identical over 11 bases. Germline values: CDR1 SGHTA, CDR2 FQGNSA. The CDR3 sequence is 15 residues long. V lost 5 bases and J lost 1; bases outside the gene matches: 2. The CDR3 DNA follows: TGTGCCAGCAGCCTACTAGCGGGAGGCACAGATACGCAGTATTTT. Translation: CASSLLAGGTDTQYF.

The chain has TRBV7-2 and TRBJ2-7; D not certain. The CDR3 totals 12 residues. CDR1 is SGHTA, CDR2 FQGNSA, per germline. Trimming cost V 1 base and J 4 bases, with 5 bases left between them. The chain's CDR3 is CASSLDLYEQYF. CDR3 nucleotides: TGTGCCAGCAGCTTAGACTTATACGAGCAGTACTTC.

The gene calls are TRBV18 and TRBJ2-7, with D tentatively TRBD1 (6 bases). The V gene lost 2 bases and the J gene lost 6 bases, with 17 bases spanning the gap. CDR3 size: 15 residues. Germline CDR1 and CDR2: KGHSH and LQKENI. This CDR3 reads CASSPSSMARGEQYF. DNA of the CDR3: TGTGCCAGCTCACCATCCAGTATGGCCAGGGGCGAGCAGTACTTC.

This clone was counted a few times. The V gene is TRBV5-1, the J gene TRBJ2-5; perhaps TRBD2 as D (6 bases). Trimming removed 4 bases from V and 4 bases from J, with 20 bases in between. The germline CDR1 and CDR2 sequences are SGHRS and YFSETQ. The CDR3 runs 16 residues. Here the CDR3 reads CASSAGPGSKGETQYF. For the CDR3, the DNA is TGCGCCAGCAGCGCGGGGCCGGGTTCAAAAGGAGAGACCCAGTACTTC.

The chain has TRBV6-5 and TRBJ2-3; 8 bases agree with TRBD1. With V trimmed by 6 bases and J by 1 base, 3 bases remained unmatched. The CDR3 is 14 residues long. Germline loops: CDR1 MNHEY, CDR2 SVGAGI. In DNA form, the CDR3 reads TGTGCCAGCAGCACGGACAGGGGCACAGATACGCAGTATTTT. Amino acids: CASSTDRGTDTQYF.

In its sample, this clone was seen a few times. This chain joins TRBV4-1 and TRBJ1-3; no firm D call. The CDR3 totals 17 residues. CDR1 and CDR2 (germline): MGHRA, YSYEKL. V lost 4 bases, J lost 0 bases, and 16 bases lay in between. The CDR3, as DNA: TGCGCCAGCAGCCGAGGTCCGAGACCGAGCTCTGGAAACACCATATATTTT. It encodes CASSRGPRPSSGNTIYF.

V is TRBV18 and J is TRBJ1-1, with D possibly TRBD1 on 6 matching bases. In germline, CDR1 is KGHSH, CDR2 LQKENI. V was clipped by 5 bases and J by 3 bases, with 13 bases between them. The CDR3 is made up of 14 amino acids. In nucleotides, the CDR3 is TGTGCCAGCTCATCGCTGACAGGTGACACTGAAGCTTTCTTT. Encoded protein: CASSSLTGDTEAFF.

The table lists this clone with a few counts. This chain links TRBV18 with TRBJ2-5, with 8 bases matching TRBD2. Unmatched junction bases numbered 14, after V lost 3 bases and J lost 5 bases. The CDR3 has 17 residues. Per the germline V gene, CDR1 is KGHSH and CDR2 is LQKENI. The DNA for the CDR3 is TGTGCCAGCTCACCGTCTTTCGGCGGGGGGACCAGGGAGACCCAGTACTTC. Its protein is CASSPSFGGGTRETQYF.

V gene TRBV5-1 combines with J gene TRBJ2-7, with TRBD1 matching 7 bases. The germline CDR1 and CDR2 sequences are SGHRS and YFSETQ. With 0 bases clipped from V and 6 bases from J, the junction kept 15 bases outside the gene matches. This CDR3 has 17 amino acids. Here the CDR3 DNA reads TGCGCCAGCAGCTTGGAGTTGAGGGGGCCCCCGGTGGTCGAGCAGTACTTC. Amino acids: CASSLELRGPPVVEQYF.

The chain is built from TRBV10-3 and TRBJ2-5; 7 positions match TRBD1. The CDR3 sequence is 14 residues long. Germline V lookup: CDR1 ENHRY, CDR2 SYGVKD. The V gene end was trimmed by 6 bases and the J gene end by 0 bases; junction bases not matched to a gene: 4. The CDR3 region has the DNA TGTGCCATCAGGCACGGGACAGACCAAGAGACCCAGTACTTC. Translating it yields CAIRHGTDQETQYF.

The table lists this clone with a few counts. J is TRBJ1-6 and V is TRBV7-2; D gene uncertain. Germline V lookup: CDR1 SGHTA, CDR2 FQGNSA. CDR3 size: 12 residues. Trimming removed 5 bases from V and 4 bases from J, with 3 bases in between. The CDR3 sequence: CASSEYNSPLHF. The DNA of the CDR3 is TGTGCCAGCAGCGAATATAATTCACCCCTCCACTTT.

V and J are TRBV7-2 and TRBJ2-3; 7 bases align to TRBD2. The CDR3 is 16 amino acids. Trimming cost V 5 bases and J 2 bases; bases outside gene matches: 10. The V gene's germline CDR1 is SGHTA and CDR2 FQGNSA. The CDR3 here is CASSLLGAGITDTQYF. The CDR3 region has the DNA TGTGCCAGCAGCCTCCTCGGAGCGGGGATCACAGATACGCAGTATTTT.

A few counts support this clone. J is TRBJ2-4 and V is TRBV5-1; D is ambiguous. Trimming cost V 4 bases and J 1 base, with 9 bases left between them. This CDR3 is 14 amino acids long. Germline CDR1 SGHRS, CDR2 YFSETQ. CDR3 sequence: CASSGTGAKNIQYF. The DNA for the CDR3 is TGCGCCAGCAGCGGCACCGGGGCCAAAAACATTCAGTACTTC.

V and J are TRBV9 and TRBJ2-7; TRBD2 matches at 7 bases. The end of the DNA aligns better with TRBJ2-5, so the J call may be wrong. From germline, CDR1 is SGDLS and CDR2 YYNGEE. This CDR3 is 15 amino acids long. The CDR3 protein is CASSVGAAGVETQYF. The CDR3 nucleotides read TGTGCCAGCAGCGTAGGAGCGGCGGGAGTAGAGACCCAGTACTTC.

The chain joins TRBV4-3 to TRBJ1-3; D unresolved. This CDR3 has 15 amino acids. The V gene's germline CDR1 is LGHNA and CDR2 YSLEER. Trimming cost V 6 bases and J 4 bases, with 16 bases left between them. CDR3 residues: CASSKGRAVGNTIYF. The DNA for the CDR3 is TGCGCCAGCAGTAAAGGACGAGCGGTGGGAAACACCATATATTTT.

This clone occurred a few times. The rearrangement uses TRBV15 and TRBJ1-2; D unclear. Germline CDR1 reads LNHNV; CDR2 reads YYDKDF (reference sequence). This CDR3 comprises 14 residues. Trimming removed 1 base from V and 3 bases from J, with 9 bases in between. CDR3 region: CATSRGVGDYGYTF. The CDR3 DNA follows: TGTGCCACCAGCAGAGGGGTTGGCGACTATGGCTACACCTTC. Full variable domain (outside the CDR3, taken from reference TRBV15 and TRBJ1-2): DAMVIQNPRYQVTQFGKPVTLSCSQTLNHNVMYWYQQKSSQAPKLLFHYYDKDFNNEADTPDNFQSRRPNTSFCFLDIRSPGLGDTAMYLCATSRGVGDYGYTFGSGTRLTVV.